This note documents a single T cell receptor (beta chain) sequence. What it binds is unknown. PCR used 60 Vbeta primers and 13 Jbeta primers. The table came from immunoSEQ multiplex PCR; TCRdb's copy has only in-frame clones and leaves some out. Its listing shows about 200,000 clones. The data originate from a study of cytomegalovirus exposure and HLA in healthy donors. Overall study findings and caveats: Later, TCR association rates were found to vary by HLA locus, highest for DRB1 and lowest for HLA-C.

V was clipped by 4 bases and J by 2 bases; unmatched bases: 12. CDR1 and CDR2 (germline): SGHNT, YYREEE (reference sequence). This CDR3 contains 16 residues. The source of this sequence is a girl aged 2 to 10 in good health and CMV-seropositive. The rearrangement joins TRBV5-4 to TRBJ2-7, with TRBD2 matching over 7 bases. The specimen sequenced was PBMCs. CDR3 loop: CASSAAFSAGAYEQYF. The CDR3 coding sequence is TGTGCCAGCAGCGCCGCCTTTAGTGCGGGGGCCTACGAGCAGTACTTC. Variable domain in full (rest from reference TRBV5-4 and TRBJ2-7): ETGVTQSPTHLIKTRGQQVTLRCSSQSGHNTVSWYQQALGQGPQFIFQYYREEENGRGNFPPRFSGLQFPNYSSELNVNALELDDSALYLCASSAAFSAGAYEQYFGPGTRLTVT.